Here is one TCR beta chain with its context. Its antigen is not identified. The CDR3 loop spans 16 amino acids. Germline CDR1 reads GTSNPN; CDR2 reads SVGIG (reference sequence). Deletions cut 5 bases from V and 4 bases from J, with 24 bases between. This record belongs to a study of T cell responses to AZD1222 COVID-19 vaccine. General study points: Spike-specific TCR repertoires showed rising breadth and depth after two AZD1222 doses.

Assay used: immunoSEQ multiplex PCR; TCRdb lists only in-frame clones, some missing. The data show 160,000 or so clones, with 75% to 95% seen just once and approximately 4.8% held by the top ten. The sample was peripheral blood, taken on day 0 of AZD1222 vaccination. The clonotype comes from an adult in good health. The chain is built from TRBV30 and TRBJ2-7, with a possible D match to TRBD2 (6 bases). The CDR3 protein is CAWGLNRRDSVYEQYF. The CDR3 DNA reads TGTGCCTGGGGTCTTAATCGCCGGGACTCGGTTTACGAGCAGTACTTC.